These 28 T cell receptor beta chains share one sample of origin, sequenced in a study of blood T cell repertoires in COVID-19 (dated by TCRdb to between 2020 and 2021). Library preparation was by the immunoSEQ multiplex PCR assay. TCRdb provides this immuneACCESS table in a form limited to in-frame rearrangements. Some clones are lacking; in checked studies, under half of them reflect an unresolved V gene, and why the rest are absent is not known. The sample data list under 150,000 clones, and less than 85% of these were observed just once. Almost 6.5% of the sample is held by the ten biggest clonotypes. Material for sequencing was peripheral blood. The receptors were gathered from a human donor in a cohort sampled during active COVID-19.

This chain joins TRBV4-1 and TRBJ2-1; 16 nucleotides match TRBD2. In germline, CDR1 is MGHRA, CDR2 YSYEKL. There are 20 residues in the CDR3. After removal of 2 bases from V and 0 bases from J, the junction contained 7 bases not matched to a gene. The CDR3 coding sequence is TGCGCCAGCAGCCAACAACCGGGACTAGCGGGGGGGCCCTCCTACAATGAGCAGTTCTTC. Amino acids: CASSQQPGLAGGPSYNEQFF.

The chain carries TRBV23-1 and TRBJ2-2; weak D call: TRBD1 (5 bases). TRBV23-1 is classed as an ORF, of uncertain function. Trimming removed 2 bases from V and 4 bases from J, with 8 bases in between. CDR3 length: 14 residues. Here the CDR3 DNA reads TGCGCCAGCAGTCAAGCAGGGCCCACCGGGGAGCTGTTTTTT. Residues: CASSQAGPTGELFF.

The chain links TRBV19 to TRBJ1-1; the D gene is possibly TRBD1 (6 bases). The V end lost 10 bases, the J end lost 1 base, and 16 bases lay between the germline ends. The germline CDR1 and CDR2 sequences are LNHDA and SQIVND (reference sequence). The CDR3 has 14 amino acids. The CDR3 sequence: CAISNQGTNTEAFF. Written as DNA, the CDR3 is TGTGCCATTTCGAACCAGGGGACGAACACTGAAGCTTTCTTT.

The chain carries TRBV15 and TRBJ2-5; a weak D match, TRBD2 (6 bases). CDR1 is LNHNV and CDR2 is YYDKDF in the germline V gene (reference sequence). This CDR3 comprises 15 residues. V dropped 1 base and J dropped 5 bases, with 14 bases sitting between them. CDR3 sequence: CATSRAGPGEETQYF. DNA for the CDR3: TGTGCCACCAGCAGAGCCGGACCGGGAGAGGAGACCCAGTACTTC.

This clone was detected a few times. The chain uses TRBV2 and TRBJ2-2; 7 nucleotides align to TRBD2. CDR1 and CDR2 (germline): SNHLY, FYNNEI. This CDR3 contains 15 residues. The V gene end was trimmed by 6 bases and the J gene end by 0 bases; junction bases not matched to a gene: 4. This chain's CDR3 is CASRGTTTNTGELFF. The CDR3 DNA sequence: TGTGCCAGCAGGGGGACTACCACGAACACCGGGGAGCTGTTTTTT.

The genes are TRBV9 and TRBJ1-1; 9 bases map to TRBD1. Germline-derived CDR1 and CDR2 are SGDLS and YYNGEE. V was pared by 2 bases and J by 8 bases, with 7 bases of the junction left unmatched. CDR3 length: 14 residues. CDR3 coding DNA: TGTGCCAGCAGCGTCAGACAGGGGGTCGGGGAAGCTTTCTTT. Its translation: CASSVRQGVGEAFF.

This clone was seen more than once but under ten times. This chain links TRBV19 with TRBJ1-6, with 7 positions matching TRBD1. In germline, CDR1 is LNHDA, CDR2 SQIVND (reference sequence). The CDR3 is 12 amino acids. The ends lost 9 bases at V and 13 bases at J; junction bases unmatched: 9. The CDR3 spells CASGTVALPLHF. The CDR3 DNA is TGTGCCAGCGGGACAGTCGCGCTTCCCCTCCACTTT.

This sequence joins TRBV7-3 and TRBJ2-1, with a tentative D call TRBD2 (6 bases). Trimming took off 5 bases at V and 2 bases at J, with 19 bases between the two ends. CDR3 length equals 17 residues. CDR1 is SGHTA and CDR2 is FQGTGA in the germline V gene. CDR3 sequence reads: CASSLGGAGGPYNEQFF. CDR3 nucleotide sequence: TGTGCCAGCAGCCTAGGTGGCGCCGGGGGTCCCTACAATGAGCAGTTCTTC.

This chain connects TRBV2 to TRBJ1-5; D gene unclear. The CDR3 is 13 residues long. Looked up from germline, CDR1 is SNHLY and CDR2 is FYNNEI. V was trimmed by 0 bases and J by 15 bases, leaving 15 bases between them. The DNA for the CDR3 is TGTGCCAGCAGTGAAGCGCGAGGAGGGTTGGGGCATTTT. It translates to CASSEARGGLGHF.

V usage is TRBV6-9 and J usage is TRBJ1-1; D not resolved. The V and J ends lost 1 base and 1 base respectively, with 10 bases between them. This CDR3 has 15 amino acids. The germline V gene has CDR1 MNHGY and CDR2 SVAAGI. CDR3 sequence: CASSYYGVRNTEAFF. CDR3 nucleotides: TGTGCCAGCAGTTATTACGGGGTTCGGAACACTGAAGCTTTCTTT.

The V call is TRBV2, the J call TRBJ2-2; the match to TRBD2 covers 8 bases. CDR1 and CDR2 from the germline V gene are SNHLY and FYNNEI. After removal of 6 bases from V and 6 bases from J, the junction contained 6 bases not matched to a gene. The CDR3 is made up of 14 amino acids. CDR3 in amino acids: CASRGLVSAGELFF. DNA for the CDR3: TGTGCCAGCAGGGGACTAGTATCGGCCGGGGAGCTGTTTTTT.

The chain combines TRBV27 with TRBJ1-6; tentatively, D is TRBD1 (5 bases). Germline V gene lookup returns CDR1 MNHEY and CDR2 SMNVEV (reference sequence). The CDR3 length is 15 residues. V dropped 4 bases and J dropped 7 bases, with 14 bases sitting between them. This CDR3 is CASSSYYRSNSPLHF. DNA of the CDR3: TGTGCCAGCAGTTCCTACTACAGGTCGAATTCACCCCTCCACTTT.

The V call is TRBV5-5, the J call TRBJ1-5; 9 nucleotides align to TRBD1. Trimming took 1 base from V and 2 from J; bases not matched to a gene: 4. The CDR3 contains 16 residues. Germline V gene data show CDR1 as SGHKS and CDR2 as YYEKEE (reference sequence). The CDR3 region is CASSLSTGGGNQPQHF. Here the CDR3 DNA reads TGTGCCAGCAGCTTGTCGACAGGGGGAGGCAATCAGCCCCAGCATTTT.

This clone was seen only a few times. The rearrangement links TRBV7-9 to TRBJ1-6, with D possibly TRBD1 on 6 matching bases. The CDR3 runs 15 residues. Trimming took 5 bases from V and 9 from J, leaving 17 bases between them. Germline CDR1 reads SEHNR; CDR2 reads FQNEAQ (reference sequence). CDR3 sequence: CASSPRTGPSSPLHF. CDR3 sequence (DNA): TGTGCCAGCAGCCCTCGTACAGGGCCGTCTTCACCCCTCCACTTT. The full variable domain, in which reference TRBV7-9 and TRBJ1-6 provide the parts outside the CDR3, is DTGVSQNPRHKITKRGQNVTFRCDPISEHNRLYWYRQTLGQGPEFLTYFQNEAQLEKSRLLSDRFSAERPKGSFSTLEIQRTEQGDSAMYLCASSPRTGPSSPLHFGNGTRLTVT.

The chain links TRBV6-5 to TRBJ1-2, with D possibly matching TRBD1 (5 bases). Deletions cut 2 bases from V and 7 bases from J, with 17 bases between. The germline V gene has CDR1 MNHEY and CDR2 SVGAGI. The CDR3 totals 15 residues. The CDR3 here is CASSYAKLEGSGYTF. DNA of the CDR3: TGTGCCAGCAGTTACGCGAAATTGGAGGGGAGTGGCTACACCTTC.

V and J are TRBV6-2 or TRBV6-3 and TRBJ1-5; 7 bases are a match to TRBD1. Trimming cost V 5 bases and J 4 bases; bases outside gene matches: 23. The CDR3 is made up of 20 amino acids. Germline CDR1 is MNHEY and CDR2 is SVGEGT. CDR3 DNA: TGTGCCAGCAGTCGTCCGACCCGAAGCCAACAGACAGGGCGAAATCAGCCCCAGCATTTT. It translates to CASSRPTRSQQTGRNQPQHF.

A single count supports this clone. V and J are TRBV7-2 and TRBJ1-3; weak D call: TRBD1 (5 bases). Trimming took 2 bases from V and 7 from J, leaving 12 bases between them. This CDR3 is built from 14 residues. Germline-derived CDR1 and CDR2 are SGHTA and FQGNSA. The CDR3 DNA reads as TGTGCCAGCAGCTTATCCCCCAGGGCCAACACCATATATTTT. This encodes CASSLSPRANTIYF.

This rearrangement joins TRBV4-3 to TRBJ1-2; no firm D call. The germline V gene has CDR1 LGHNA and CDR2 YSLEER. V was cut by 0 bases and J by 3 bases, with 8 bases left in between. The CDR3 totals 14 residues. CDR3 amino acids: CASSQELADYGYTF. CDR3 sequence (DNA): TGCGCCAGCAGCCAAGAGCTTGCGGACTATGGCTACACCTTC.

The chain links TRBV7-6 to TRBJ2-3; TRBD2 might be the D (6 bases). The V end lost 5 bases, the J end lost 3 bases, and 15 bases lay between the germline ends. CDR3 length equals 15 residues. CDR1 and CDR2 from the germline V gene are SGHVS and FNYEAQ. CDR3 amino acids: CASSAPGGVTDTQYF. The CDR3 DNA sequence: TGTGCCAGCAGCGCACCCGGAGGGGTTACAGATACGCAGTATTTT.

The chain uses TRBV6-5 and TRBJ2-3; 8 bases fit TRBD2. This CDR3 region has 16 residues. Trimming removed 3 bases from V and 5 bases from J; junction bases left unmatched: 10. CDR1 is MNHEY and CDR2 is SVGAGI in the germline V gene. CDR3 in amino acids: CASSYQRGGLGDTQYF. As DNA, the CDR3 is TGTGCCAGCAGTTATCAACGGGGGGGCCTCGGAGATACGCAGTATTTT.

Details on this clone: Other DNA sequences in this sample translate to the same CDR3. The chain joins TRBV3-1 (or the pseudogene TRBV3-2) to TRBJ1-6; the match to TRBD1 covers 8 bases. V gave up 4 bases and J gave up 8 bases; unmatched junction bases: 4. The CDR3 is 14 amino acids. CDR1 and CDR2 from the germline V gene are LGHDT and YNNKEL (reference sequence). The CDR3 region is CASSLGQGYSPLHF. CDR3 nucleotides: TGTGCCAGCAGCCTTGGACAGGGCTATTCACCCCTCCACTTT.

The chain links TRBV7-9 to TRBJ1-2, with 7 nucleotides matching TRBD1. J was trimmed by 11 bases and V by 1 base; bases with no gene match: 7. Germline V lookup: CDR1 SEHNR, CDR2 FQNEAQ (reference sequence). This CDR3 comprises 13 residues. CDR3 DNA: TGTGCCAGCAGCTTAGGGGACAGTAAGAGATACACCTTC. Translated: CASSLGDSKRYTF. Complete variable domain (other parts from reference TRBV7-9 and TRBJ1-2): DTGVSQNPRHKITKRGQNVTFRCDPISEHNRLYWYRQTLGQGPEFLTYFQNEAQLEKSRLLSDRFSAERPKGSFSTLEIQRTEQGDSAMYLCASSLGDSKRYTFGSGTRLTVV.

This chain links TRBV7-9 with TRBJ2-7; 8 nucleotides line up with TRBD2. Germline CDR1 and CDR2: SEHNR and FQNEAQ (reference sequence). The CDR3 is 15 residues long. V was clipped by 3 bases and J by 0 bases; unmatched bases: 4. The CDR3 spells CASSFPAGASYEQYF. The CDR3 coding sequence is TGTGCCAGCAGCTTCCCAGCGGGGGCCTCCTACGAGCAGTACTTC.

CDR3 nucleotide sequence: TGTGCCAGCAGCCAATCGAGTAGCAGGAACACTGAAGCTTTCTTT. Translating it yields CASSQSSSRNTEAFF. The J gene is TRBJ1-1, the V gene TRBV16, with D unclear. Germline assignment: CDR1 KGHSY and CDR2 FQNENV. Deletions cut 0 bases from V and 1 base from J, with 9 bases between. The length of the CDR3 is 15 residues.

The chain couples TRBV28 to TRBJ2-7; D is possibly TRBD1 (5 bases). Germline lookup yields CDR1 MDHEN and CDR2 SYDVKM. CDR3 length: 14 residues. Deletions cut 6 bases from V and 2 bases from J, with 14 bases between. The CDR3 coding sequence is TGTGCCAGCAGGCCGCAGGGATTTCCCTACGAGCAGTACTTC. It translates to CASRPQGFPYEQYF.

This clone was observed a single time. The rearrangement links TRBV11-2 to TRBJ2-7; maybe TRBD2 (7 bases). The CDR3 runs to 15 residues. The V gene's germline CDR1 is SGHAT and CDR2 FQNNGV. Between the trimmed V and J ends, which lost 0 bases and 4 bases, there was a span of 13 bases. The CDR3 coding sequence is TGTGCCAGCAGCTTAGATAGGGGGGGCCGGTACGAGCAGTACTTC. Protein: CASSLDRGGRYEQYF.

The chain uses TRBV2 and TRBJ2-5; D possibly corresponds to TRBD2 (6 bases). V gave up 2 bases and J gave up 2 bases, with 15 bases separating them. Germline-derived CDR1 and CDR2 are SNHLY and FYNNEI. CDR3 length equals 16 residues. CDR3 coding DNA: TGTGCCAGCAGTGAAATTATACTAGCTCTACAAGAGACCCAGTACTTC. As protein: CASSEIILALQETQYF.

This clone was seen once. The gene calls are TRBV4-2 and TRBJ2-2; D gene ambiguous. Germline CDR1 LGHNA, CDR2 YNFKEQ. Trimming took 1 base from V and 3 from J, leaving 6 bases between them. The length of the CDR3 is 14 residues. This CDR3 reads CASSQGAYTGELFF. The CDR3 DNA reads TGTGCCAGCAGCCAAGGGGCCTACACCGGGGAGCTGTTTTTT.